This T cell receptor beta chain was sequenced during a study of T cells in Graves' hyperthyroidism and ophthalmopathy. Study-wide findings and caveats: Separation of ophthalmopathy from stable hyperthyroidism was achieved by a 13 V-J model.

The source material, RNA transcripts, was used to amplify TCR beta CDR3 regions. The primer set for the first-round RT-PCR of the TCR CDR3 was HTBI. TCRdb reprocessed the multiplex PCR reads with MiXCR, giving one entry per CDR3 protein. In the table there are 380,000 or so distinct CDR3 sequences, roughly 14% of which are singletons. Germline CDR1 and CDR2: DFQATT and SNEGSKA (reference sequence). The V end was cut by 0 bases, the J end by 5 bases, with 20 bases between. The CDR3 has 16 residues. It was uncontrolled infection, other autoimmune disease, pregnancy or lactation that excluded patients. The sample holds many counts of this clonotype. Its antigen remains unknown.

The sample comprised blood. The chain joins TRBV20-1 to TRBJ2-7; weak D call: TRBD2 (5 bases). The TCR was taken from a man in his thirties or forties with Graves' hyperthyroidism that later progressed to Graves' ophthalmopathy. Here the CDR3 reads CSARDPRGGGADEQYF. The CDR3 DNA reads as TGCAGTGCTAGAGATCCGAGAGGTGGAGGCGCCGACGAGCAGTACTTC.